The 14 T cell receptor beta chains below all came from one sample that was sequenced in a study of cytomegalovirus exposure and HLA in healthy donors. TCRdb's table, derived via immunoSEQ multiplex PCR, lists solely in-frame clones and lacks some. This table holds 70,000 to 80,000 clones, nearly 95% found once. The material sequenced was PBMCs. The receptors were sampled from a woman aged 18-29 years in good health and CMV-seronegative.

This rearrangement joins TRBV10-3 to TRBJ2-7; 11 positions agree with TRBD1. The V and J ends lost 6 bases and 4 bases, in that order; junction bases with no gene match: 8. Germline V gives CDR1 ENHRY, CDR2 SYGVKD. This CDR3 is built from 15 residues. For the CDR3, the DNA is TGTGCCATCAGAAAGACCGGGACAGGGGGGTACGAGCAGTACTTC. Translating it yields CAIRKTGTGGYEQYF.

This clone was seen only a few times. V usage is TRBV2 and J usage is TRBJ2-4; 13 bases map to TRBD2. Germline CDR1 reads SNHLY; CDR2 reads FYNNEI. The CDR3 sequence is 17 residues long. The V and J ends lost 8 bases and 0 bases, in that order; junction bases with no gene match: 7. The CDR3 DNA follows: TGTGCCAGCTTGGGACTAGCGGGGTCACTAGCCAAAAACATTCAGTACTTC. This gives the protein CASLGLAGSLAKNIQYF.

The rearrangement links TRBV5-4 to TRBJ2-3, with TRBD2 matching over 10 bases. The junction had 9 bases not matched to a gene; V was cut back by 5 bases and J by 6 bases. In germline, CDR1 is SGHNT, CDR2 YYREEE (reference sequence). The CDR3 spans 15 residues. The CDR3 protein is CASSAKRGGPDTQYF. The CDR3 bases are TGTGCCAGCAGTGCTAAGCGGGGGGGCCCGGATACGCAGTATTTT. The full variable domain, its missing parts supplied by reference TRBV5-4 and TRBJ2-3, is ETGVTQSPTHLIKTRGQQVTLRCSSQSGHNTVSWYQQALGQGPQFIFQYYREEENGRGNFPPRFSGLQFPNYSSELNVNALELDDSALYLCASSAKRGGPDTQYFGPGTRLTVL.

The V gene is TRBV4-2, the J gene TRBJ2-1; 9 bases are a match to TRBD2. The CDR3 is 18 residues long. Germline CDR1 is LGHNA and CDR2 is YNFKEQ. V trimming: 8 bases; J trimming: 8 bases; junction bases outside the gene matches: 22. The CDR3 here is CASAQGREGSQGVHEQFF. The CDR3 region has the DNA TGTGCCAGCGCCCAGGGGCGGGAGGGTTCCCAGGGTGTCCATGAGCAGTTCTTC.

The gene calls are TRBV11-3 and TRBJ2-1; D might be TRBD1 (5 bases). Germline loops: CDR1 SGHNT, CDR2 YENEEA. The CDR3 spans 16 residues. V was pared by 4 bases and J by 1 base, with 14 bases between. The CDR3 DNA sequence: TGTGCCAGCAGCTCGATTCAGGGTATATCCTACAATGAGCAGTTCTTC. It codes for CASSSIQGISYNEQFF.

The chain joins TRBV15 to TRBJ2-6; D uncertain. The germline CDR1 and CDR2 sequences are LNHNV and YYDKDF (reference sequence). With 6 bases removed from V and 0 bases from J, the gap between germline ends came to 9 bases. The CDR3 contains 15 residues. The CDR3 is CATSTESSGANVLTF. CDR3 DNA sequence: TGTGCCACCAGTACTGAGTCCTCTGGGGCCAACGTCCTGACTTTC.

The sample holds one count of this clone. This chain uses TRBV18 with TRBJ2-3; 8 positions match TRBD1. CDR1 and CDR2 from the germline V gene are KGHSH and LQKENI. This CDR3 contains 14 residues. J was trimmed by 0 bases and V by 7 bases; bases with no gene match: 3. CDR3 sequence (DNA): TGTGCCAGCTTCCGGGACAGGAGCACAGATACGCAGTATTTT. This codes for CASFRDRSTDTQYF.

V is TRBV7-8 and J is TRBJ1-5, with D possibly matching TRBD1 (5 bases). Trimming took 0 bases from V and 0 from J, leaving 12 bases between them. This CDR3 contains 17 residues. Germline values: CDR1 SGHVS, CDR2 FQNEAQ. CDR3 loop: CASSLAGLGDSNQPQHF. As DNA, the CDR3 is TGTGCCAGCAGCTTAGCGGGGCTCGGTGATAGCAATCAGCCCCAGCATTTT.

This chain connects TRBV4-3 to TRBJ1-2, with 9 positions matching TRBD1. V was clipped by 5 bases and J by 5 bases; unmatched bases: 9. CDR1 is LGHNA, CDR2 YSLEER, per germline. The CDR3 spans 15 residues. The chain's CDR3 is CASSTEVQGAYGYTF. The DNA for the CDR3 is TGCGCCAGCAGCACAGAGGTACAGGGGGCTTATGGCTACACCTTC.

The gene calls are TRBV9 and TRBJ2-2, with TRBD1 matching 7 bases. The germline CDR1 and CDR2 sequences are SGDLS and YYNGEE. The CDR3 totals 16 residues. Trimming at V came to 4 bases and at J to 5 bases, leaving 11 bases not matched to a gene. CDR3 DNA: TGTGCCAGCAGCCAACGGGACAGTAAAACAACCGGGGAGCTGTTTTTT. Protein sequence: CASSQRDSKTTGELFF.

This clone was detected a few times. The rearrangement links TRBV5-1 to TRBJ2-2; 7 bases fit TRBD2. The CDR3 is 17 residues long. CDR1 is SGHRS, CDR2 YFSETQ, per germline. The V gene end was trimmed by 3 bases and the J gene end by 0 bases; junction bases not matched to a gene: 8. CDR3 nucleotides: TGCGCCAGCAGCTCGGGGAGGGTAAGCGCGAACACCGGGGAGCTGTTTTTT. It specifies CASSSGRVSANTGELFF.

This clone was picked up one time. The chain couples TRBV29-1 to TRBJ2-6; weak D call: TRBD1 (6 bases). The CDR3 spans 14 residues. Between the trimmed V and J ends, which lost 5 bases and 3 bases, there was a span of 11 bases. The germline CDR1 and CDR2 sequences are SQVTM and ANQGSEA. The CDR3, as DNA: TGCAGCGTTCTGAGGACAGTTGGGGCCAACGTCCTGACTTTC. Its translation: CSVLRTVGANVLTF.

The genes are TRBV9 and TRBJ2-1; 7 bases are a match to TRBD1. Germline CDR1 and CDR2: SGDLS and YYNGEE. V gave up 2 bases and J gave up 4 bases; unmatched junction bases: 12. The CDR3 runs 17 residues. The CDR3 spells CASSVSGGQEFYNEQFF. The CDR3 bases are TGTGCCAGCAGCGTCTCCGGCGGACAGGAGTTTTACAATGAGCAGTTCTTC.

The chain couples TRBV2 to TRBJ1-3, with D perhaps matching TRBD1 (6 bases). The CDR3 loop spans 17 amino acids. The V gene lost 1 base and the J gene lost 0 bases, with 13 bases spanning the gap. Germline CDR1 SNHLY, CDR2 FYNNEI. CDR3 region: CASSEVGVGASGNTIYF. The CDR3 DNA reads TGTGCCAGCAGTGAAGTGGGGGTGGGGGCCTCTGGAAACACCATATATTTT.